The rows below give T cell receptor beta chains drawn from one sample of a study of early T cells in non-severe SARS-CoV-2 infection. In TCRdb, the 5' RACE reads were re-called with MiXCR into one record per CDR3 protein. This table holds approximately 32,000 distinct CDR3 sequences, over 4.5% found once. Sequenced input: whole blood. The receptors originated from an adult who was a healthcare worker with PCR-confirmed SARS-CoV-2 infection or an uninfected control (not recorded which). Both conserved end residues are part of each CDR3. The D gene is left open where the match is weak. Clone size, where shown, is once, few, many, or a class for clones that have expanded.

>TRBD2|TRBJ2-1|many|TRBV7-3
CASSFGTSGAREQFF
TGTGCCAGCAGCTTCGGGACTAGCGGGGCGAGGGAGCAGTTCTTC
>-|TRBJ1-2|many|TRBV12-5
CASGFHPTANYGYTF
TGTGCTAGTGGTTTTCATCCTACAGCTAACTATGGCTACACCTTC
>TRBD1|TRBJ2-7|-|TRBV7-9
CASSLGTGGNTYEQYF
TGTGCCAGCAGCTTAGGAACAGGGGGAAATACCTACGAGCAGTACTTC
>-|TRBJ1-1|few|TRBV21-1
CASSRGGWTEAFF
TGTGCCAGCAGTCGTGGGGGATGGACTGAAGCTTTCTTT
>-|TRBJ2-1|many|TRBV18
CASSPQGEMGEQFF
TGTGCCAGCTCACCACAAGGGGAAATGGGTGAGCAGTTCTTC
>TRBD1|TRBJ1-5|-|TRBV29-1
CSVDGQGSNQPQHF
TGCAGCGTTGACGGACAGGGGAGCAATCAGCCCCAGCATTTT
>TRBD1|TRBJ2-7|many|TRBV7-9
CASSLGDRGIYEQYF
TGTGCCAGCAGCTTAGGGGACAGGGGAATTTACGAGCAGTACTTC
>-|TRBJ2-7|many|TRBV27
CASSPAGLPYEQYF
TGTGCCAGCAGCCCTGCGGGACTCCCTTACGAGCAGTACTTC
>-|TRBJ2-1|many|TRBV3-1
CASSQVGNEQFF
TGTGCCAGCAGCCAAGTCGGGAATGAGCAGTTCTTC
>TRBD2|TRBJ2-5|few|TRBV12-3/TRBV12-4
CASRDGTTQETQYF
TGTGCCAGCAGGGATGGGACTACCCAAGAGACCCAGTACTTC
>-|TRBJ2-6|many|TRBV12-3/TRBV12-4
CASSVRAVSGANVLTF
TGTGCCAGCAGTGTACGGGCAGTCTCTGGGGCCAACGTCCTGACTTTC
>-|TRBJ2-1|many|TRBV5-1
CASSLPSNEQFF
TGCGCCAGCAGCTTACCCTCCAATGAGCAGTTCTTC
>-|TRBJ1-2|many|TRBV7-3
CASSLSPSYGYTF
TGTGCCAGCAGCTTGTCCCCGAGCTATGGCTACACCTTC
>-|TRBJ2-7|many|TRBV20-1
CSARPGLTKTYEQYF
TGCAGTGCTAGACCAGGACTAACCAAAACCTACGAGCAGTACTTC
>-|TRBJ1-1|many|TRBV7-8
CASSLLGGMNTEAFF
TGTGCCAGCAGCTTACTAGGCGGGATGAACACTGAAGCTTTCTTT
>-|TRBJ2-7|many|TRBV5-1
CASGTDRDTPSYEQYF
TGCGCCAGCGGAACCGACCGGGACACACCATCCTACGAGCAGTACTTC
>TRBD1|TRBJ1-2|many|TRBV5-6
CASSLVPWGQWPKDYGYTF
TGTGCCAGCAGCTTGGTTCCTTGGGGACAGTGGCCTAAGGACTATGGCTACACCTTC
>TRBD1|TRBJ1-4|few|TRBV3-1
CASSRSPGQQSEKLFF
TGTGCCAGCAGCCGTAGCCCGGGACAGCAGTCCGAAAAACTGTTTTTT
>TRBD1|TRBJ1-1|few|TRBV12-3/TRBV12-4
CASSFTGGRTEAFF
TGTGCCAGCAGTTTCACAGGGGGGAGGACTGAAGCTTTCTTT
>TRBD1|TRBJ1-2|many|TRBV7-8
CASSLRTGVFYGYTF
TGTGCCAGCAGCTTAAGGACAGGGGTCTTCTATGGCTACACCTTC
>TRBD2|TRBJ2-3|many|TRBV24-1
CATSDMTSGYTDTQYF
TGTGCCACCAGTGATATGACTAGCGGGTACACAGATACGCAGTATTTT
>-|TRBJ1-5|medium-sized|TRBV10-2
CASSEYWGEKQPQHF
TGCGCCAGCAGTGAGTATTGGGGGGAGAAACAGCCCCAGCATTTT
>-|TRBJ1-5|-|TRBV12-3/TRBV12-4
CASSLAGDRHRPQHF
TGTGCCAGCAGTTTAGCTGGTGACCGCCACCGGCCCCAGCATTTT
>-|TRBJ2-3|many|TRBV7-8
CASSLRGGTDTQYF
TGTGCCAGCAGCTTGCGCGGGGGCACAGATACGCAGTATTTT
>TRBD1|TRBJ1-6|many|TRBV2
CASSAQGADSPLHF
TGTGCCAGCAGCGCTCAGGGGGCGGATTCACCCCTCCACTTT
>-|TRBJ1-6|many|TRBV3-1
CASSPLGGGTNSPLHF
TGTGCCAGCAGCCCCCTCGGCGGGGGGACTAATTCACCCCTCCACTTT
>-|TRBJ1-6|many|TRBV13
CASRETGSGNSPLHF
TGTGCCAGCAGAGAAACAGGCTCGGGTAATTCACCCCTCCACTTT
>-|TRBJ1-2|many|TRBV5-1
CASRPGERSLNYGYTF
TGCGCCAGCAGACCTGGAGAAAGATCCCTTAACTATGGCTACACCTTC
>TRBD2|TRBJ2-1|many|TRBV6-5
CASSLDPGLAGPKQFF
TGTGCCAGCAGCCTAGATCCCGGACTAGCGGGCCCTAAGCAGTTCTTC
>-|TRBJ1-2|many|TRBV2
CASSEGRLNYGYTF
TGTGCCAGCAGTGAAGGCAGGCTAAACTATGGCTACACCTTC
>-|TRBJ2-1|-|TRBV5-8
CASSLIVSYNEQFF
TGTGCCAGCAGCTTGATAGTCAGCTACAATGAGCAGTTCTTC
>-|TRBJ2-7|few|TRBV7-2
CASSTNRASYEQYF
TGTGCCAGCAGCACCAACAGGGCGTCCTACGAGCAGTACTTC
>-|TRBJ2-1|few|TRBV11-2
CASSFQGGKSYNEQFF
TGTGCCAGCAGCTTCCAAGGGGGAAAGTCCTACAATGAGCAGTTCTTC
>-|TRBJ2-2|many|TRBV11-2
CASSRGPREVMFF
TGTGCCAGCAGCAGGGGCCCTCGCGAGGTGATGTTTTTT
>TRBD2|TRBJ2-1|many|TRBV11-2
CASSVTGLAGGYNEQFF
TGTGCCAGCAGCGTGACCGGACTAGCGGGAGGGTACAATGAGCAGTTCTTC
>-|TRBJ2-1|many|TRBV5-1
CASSQRGWDEQFF
TGCGCCAGCAGCCAGAGGGGTTGGGATGAGCAGTTCTTC
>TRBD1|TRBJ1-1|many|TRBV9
CASSGTGSRNTEAFF
TGTGCCAGCAGCGGGACAGGGTCTAGAAACACTGAAGCTTTCTTT
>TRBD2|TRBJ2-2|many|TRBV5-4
CASSLSPLAEKELFF
TGTGCCAGCAGCTTGTCCCCTCTAGCGGAGAAGGAGCTGTTTTTT
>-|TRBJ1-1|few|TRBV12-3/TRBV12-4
CASSNPFGGRDTEAFF
TGTGCCAGCAGCAATCCCTTTGGGGGCCGGGACACTGAAGCTTTCTTT
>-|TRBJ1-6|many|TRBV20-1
CSASPGGNSPLHF
TGCAGTGCTAGTCCCGGGGGGAATTCACCCCTCCACTTT
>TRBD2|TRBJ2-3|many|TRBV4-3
CASSLSSGGAVTDTQYF
TGCGCCAGCAGCCTCAGTAGCGGGGGGGCCGTGACAGATACGCAGTATTTT
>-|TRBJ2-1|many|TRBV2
CASRLEKSSYNEQFF
TGTGCCAGCAGACTAGAGAAGAGCTCCTACAATGAGCAGTTCTTC
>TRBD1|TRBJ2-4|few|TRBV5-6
CASSSLTGDKNIQYF
TGTGCCAGCAGTTCGCTAACAGGGGACAAAAACATTCAGTACTTC
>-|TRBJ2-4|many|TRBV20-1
CSARGPPLAKNIQYF
TGCAGTGCTAGAGGTCCCCCCCTAGCCAAAAACATTCAGTACTTC
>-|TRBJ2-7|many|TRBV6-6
CASSPRDGVLYEQYF
TGTGCCAGCAGCCCAAGGGACGGGGTTCTCTACGAGCAGTACTTC
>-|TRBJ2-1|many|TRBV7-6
CASSSQPRPDNEQFF
TGTGCCAGCAGCTCCCAACCCCGCCCCGACAATGAGCAGTTCTTC
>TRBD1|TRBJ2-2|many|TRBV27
CASSFSGTANTGELFF
TGTGCCAGCAGTTTTTCTGGGACAGCTAACACCGGGGAGCTGTTTTTT
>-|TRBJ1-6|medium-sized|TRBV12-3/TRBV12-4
CASSFSFGSPLHF
TGTGCCAGCAGTTTCTCGTTCGGTTCACCCCTCCACTTT